Listed below are T cell receptor beta chains from one sample, sequenced in a study of blood T cell repertoires in COVID-19. Data came from immunoSEQ multiplex PCR; TCRdb stores just in-frame clones and leaves some out. The table lists 250,000 or so clones, roughly 90% of them singletons. The specimen sequenced was peripheral blood. These TCRs come from a woman in her 30s with active or convalescent COVID-19. Both conserved end residues are part of each CDR3. Each record gives: D gene, clone size, J gene, CDR3 length, V gene, CDR3 protein, CDR3 DNA. The D gene is left open where the match is weak. Clone size is not always given. Where it is, it says once, few, many or a class for expanded clones.

>.|.|TRBJ1-5|15|TRBV27
CASSFPGQTYQPQHF
TGTGCCAGCAGTTTCCCGGGACAAACTTATCAGCCCCAGCATTTT
>TRBD1|.|TRBJ1-2|15|TRBV6-5
CASSPQGALNYGYTF
TGTGCCAGCAGTCCACAGGGGGCACTAAACTATGGCTACACCTTC
>.|.|TRBJ2-3|16|TRBV6-1
CASSERSTLGADTQYF
TGTGCCAGCAGTGAAAGGTCCACGCTGGGCGCAGATACGCAGTATTTT
>.|.|TRBJ1-2|14|TRBV5-5
CASSSAPGSYGYTF
TGTGCCAGCAGCTCGGCCCCGGGGTCCTATGGCTACACCTTC
>TRBD1|.|TRBJ1-5|14|TRBV2
CASRGDSLAGPQHF
TGTGCCAGCAGGGGGGACAGCCTAGCAGGGCCCCAGCATTTT
>.|.|TRBJ1-3|14|TRBV5-1
CASSFPGAGNTIYF
TGCGCCAGCAGCTTTCCAGGGGCTGGAAACACCATATATTTT
>TRBD1|few|TRBJ2-7|14|TRBV7-2
CASRPPGQGGEQYF
TGTGCCAGCAGACCACCGGGACAGGGGGGGGAGCAGTACTTC
>.|once|TRBJ1-2|14|TRBV7-2
CASIERTFGHGYTF
TGTGCCAGCATCGAGAGGACATTCGGGCACGGCTACACCTTC
>.|.|TRBJ2-1|13|TRBV27
CASRDSGYNEQFF
TGTGCCAGCAGGGACTCGGGGTACAATGAGCAGTTCTTC
>.|.|TRBJ1-1|13|TRBV18
CASSPSTNTEAFF
TGTGCCAGCTCACCTAGTACGAACACTGAAGCTTTCTTT
>TRBD2|.|TRBJ2-1|13|TRBV5-1
CASSLLAANEQFF
TGCGCCAGCAGCTTGCTAGCGGCTAATGAGCAGTTCTTC
>.|.|TRBJ2-7|15|TRBV27
CASSLGLPSSYEQYF
TGTGCCAGCAGTTTGGGGCTTCCAAGCTCCTACGAGCAGTACTTC
>.|.|TRBJ1-5|17|TRBV24-1
CATSGGAGHFSNQPQHF
TGTGCCACCAGTGGGGGCGCAGGGCATTTTAGCAATCAGCCCCAGCATTTT
>.|.|TRBJ2-3|12|TRBV12-3/TRBV12-4
CASSRQGHLENF
TGTGCCAGCAGTCGACAAGGACACCTAGAGAATTTT
>.|once|TRBJ1-5|15|TRBV6-1
CASSEIGAGNQPQHF
TGTGCCAGCAGTGAAATTGGGGCAGGCAATCAGCCCCAGCATTTT
>.|once|TRBJ1-1|14|TRBV7-6
CASSLEAGNTEAFF
TGTGCCAGCAGCTTAGAGGCGGGGAACACTGAAGCTTTCTTT
>TRBD1|.|TRBJ1-4|17|TRBV19
CASSSPGTVATNEKLFF
TGTGCCAGTAGTAGCCCCGGGACAGTTGCAACTAATGAAAAACTGTTTTTT
>.|.|TRBJ1-2|13|TRBV6-5
CASSHRENYGYTF
TGTGCCAGCAGTCACAGGGAGAACTATGGCTACACCTTC
>.|.|TRBJ1-2|13|TRBV29-1
CSVVQTSNYGYTF
TGCAGCGTTGTCCAGACTTCTAACTATGGCTACACCTTC
>TRBD1|.|TRBJ2-3|16|TRBV25-1
CASSGTPGQGTDTQYF
TGTGCCAGCAGTGGAACGCCGGGACAGGGCACAGATACGCAGTATTTT
>TRBD2|.|TRBJ2-1|16|TRBV25-1
CASSEWTSGGYNEQFF
TGTGCCAGCAGTGAATGGACTAGCGGGGGATACAATGAGCAGTTCTTC
>TRBD1|.|TRBJ1-5|13|TRBV18
CASSPTGEQPQHF
TGTGCCAGCTCACCCACAGGGGAACAGCCCCAGCATTTT
>.|.|TRBJ1-4|15|TRBV7-9
CASSLRRATYEKLFF
TGTGCCAGCAGCCTTCGCAGGGCAACCTATGAAAAACTGTTTTTT
>.|.|TRBJ2-5|14|TRBV7-2
CASSLRGFQETQYF
TGTGCCAGCAGCTTAAGGGGGTTTCAAGAGACCCAGTACTTC
>.|.|TRBJ1-2|12|TRBV29-1
CSVQGSNYGYTF
TGCAGCGTTCAGGGTTCTAACTATGGCTACACCTTC
>.|.|TRBJ2-7|15|TRBV6-2/TRBV6-3
CASSYSKQGSYEQYF
TGTGCCAGCAGTTACTCGAAACAGGGAAGCTACGAGCAGTACTTC
>.|.|TRBJ1-3|15|TRBV19
CASSMDRDSGNTIYF
TGTGCCAGTAGTATGGACAGAGACTCTGGAAACACCATATATTTT
>.|.|TRBJ1-6|13|TRBV7-3
CASSSGVSSPLHF
TGTGCCAGCAGCTCGGGAGTGAGTTCACCCCTCCACTTT
>.|.|TRBJ2-1|16|TRBV7-3
CASSFLRRGRQNEQFF
TGTGCCAGCAGCTTCTTAAGGAGGGGAAGGCAAAATGAGCAGTTCTTC
>TRBD1|.|TRBJ2-7|14|TRBV7-2
CASSVSGQFYEQYF
TGTGCCAGCAGCGTCTCGGGACAGTTTTACGAGCAGTACTTC
>.|.|TRBJ2-1|15|TRBV18
CASSPSQGGNNEQFF
TGTGCCAGCTCACCAAGCCAGGGGGGCAACAATGAGCAGTTCTTC
>TRBD2|.|TRBJ2-1|20|TRBV19
CASSSWTSGGSFSSYNEQFF
TGTGCCAGTAGTAGCTGGACTAGCGGGGGGTCCTTTAGCTCCTACAATGAGCAGTTCTTC
>.|once|TRBJ2-5|16|TRBV18
CASSPLGVGRQETQYF
TGTGCCAGCTCACCCCTCGGGGTCGGTAGACAAGAGACCCAGTACTTC
>.|.|TRBJ2-7|13|TRBV30
CAWRGLATGEQYF
TGTGCCTGGAGGGGCCTAGCTACCGGCGAGCAGTACTTC
>TRBD1|few|TRBJ2-2|15|TRBV2
CASSLDRGGTGELFF
TGTGCCAGCAGCCTTGACAGGGGTGGGACCGGGGAGCTGTTTTTT
>.|.|TRBJ1-1|14|TRBV4-3
CASSQELANTEAFF
TGCGCCAGCAGCCAAGAATTAGCAAACACTGAAGCTTTCTTT
>.|.|TRBJ1-1|13|TRBV6-2/TRBV6-3
CASSLGQNTEAFF
TGTGCCAGCAGCCTCGGACAGAACACTGAAGCTTTCTTT
>.|.|TRBJ1-2|14|TRBV5-8
CASSLGRGNYGYTF
TGTGCCAGCAGCTTGGGAAGGGGGAACTATGGCTACACCTTC
>.|.|TRBJ2-1|15|TRBV4-1
CASSQGVTEYNEQFF
TGCGCCAGCAGCCAAGGGGTAACAGAGTACAATGAGCAGTTCTTC
>.|.|TRBJ2-7|13|TRBV7-2
CASSLARRYEQYF
TGTGCCAGCAGCTTAGCGCGGCGGTACGAGCAGTACTTC
>.|.|TRBJ2-5|16|TRBV6-6
CASSYSRAGGGETQYF
TGTGCCAGCAGTTACTCGCGGGCCGGGGGTGGAGAGACCCAGTACTTC
>.|.|TRBJ2-1|15|TRBV9
CASSVGLSSYNEQFF
TGTGCCAGCAGCGTAGGCCTAAGCTCCTACAATGAGCAGTTCTTC
>TRBD2|.|TRBJ2-1|14|TRBV6-2/TRBV6-3
CASSRVSGDSEQFF
TGTGCCAGCAGTCGGGTTAGCGGGGACTCTGAGCAGTTCTTC